The 17 T cell receptor beta chains below were found in one sample sequenced in a study of blood T cell repertoires in COVID-19. TCRdb's copy holds only in-frame clones and misses some; the assay was immunoSEQ multiplex PCR. The sample holds approximately 170,000 clones, roughly nine tenths seen once. The material sequenced was peripheral blood. Receptor source: a woman aged 55-70 years with COVID-19, enrolled during active disease.

The chain is built from TRBV5-1 and TRBJ2-7, with D perhaps matching TRBD1 (6 bases). This CDR3 spans 13 amino acids. Trimming took 2 bases from V and 3 from J, leaving 9 bases between them. Germline V gene lookup returns CDR1 SGHRS and CDR2 YFSETQ. CDR3 in DNA: TGCGCCAGCAGCTTTGGACAGTTCTACGAGCAGTACTTC. Protein sequence: CASSFGQFYEQYF.

This clone was seen a handful of times. The chain uses TRBV5-4 and TRBJ2-7; 10 nucleotides align to TRBD1. The V and J ends lost 4 bases and 2 bases, in that order; junction bases with no gene match: 6. The germline CDR1 and CDR2 sequences are SGHNT and YYREEE (reference sequence). The CDR3 length is 15 residues. CDR3 bases: TGTGCCAGCAGCCAACCGGGACAGGGGACCTACGAGCAGTACTTC. Its translation is CASSQPGQGTYEQYF.

For the CDR3, the DNA is TGTGCCTGGGGTAGGAGGGGAGAGCAGTACTTC. Protein sequence: CAWGRRGEQYF. The chain links TRBV30 to TRBJ2-7, with a tentative D call TRBD2 (6 bases). CDR3 length: 11 amino acids. Germline values: CDR1 GTSNPN, CDR2 SVGIG (reference sequence). V lost 5 bases, J lost 7 bases, and 12 bases lay in between. Full variable domain (missing parts from reference TRBV30 and TRBJ2-7): SQTIHQWPATLVQPVGSPLSLECTVEGTSNPNLYWYRQAAGRGLQLLFYSVGIGQISSEVPQNLSASRPQDRQFILSSKKLLLSDSGFYLCAWGRRGEQYFGPGTRLTVT.

The J gene is TRBJ2-7, the V gene TRBV6-5; D not resolved. CDR1 and CDR2 from the germline V gene are MNHEY and SVGAGI. V was clipped by 5 bases and J by 4 bases, with 15 bases between them. CDR3 length equals 14 residues. This CDR3 reads CASSPPGLIYEQYF. CDR3 coding DNA: TGTGCCAGCAGTCCCCCGGGTCTGATTTACGAGCAGTACTTC.

CDR3 in DNA: TGCAGCGTTGATTATACAGGGAACACCGGGGAGCTGTTTTTT. It is translated as CSVDYTGNTGELFF. The chain employs TRBV29-1 and TRBJ2-2, with D tentatively TRBD1 (5 bases). V dropped 3 bases and J dropped 1 base, with 9 bases sitting between them. The CDR3 has 14 amino acids. CDR1 is SQVTM, CDR2 ANQGSEA, per germline.

This sequence joins TRBV7-9 and TRBJ1-1; D ambiguous. The V end was cut by 0 bases, the J end by 8 bases, with 10 bases between. This CDR3 spans 13 amino acids. Germline V gene lookup returns CDR1 SEHNR and CDR2 FQNEAQ (reference sequence). The CDR3 reads CASSLAMGGEAFF. In DNA, the CDR3 is TGTGCCAGCAGCTTAGCGATGGGAGGGGAAGCTTTCTTT.

The gene calls are TRBV11-3 and TRBJ2-7, with TRBD1 matching 8 bases. The CDR3 consists of 15 residues. The trim removed 3 bases at V and 1 base at J, leaving 5 bases unmatched. The germline V gene has CDR1 SGHNT and CDR2 YENEEA. The CDR3 bases are TGTGCCAGCAGCTTCCCGAGACAGGGGTCCTACGAGCAGTACTTC. It yields the protein CASSFPRQGSYEQYF.

This clone occurred once. This chain joins TRBV19 and TRBJ2-7, with TRBD1 as a possible D gene (6 bases). The CDR3 has 15 residues. Germline lookup yields CDR1 LNHDA and CDR2 SQIVND (reference sequence). V was shortened by 6 bases and J by 2 bases, with 17 bases between the two germline ends. The CDR3 loop is CASSPGTSVTYEQYF. In nucleotides, the CDR3 is TGTGCCAGTAGCCCCGGGACATCCGTTACCTACGAGCAGTACTTC.

The V call is TRBV6-5, the J call TRBJ1-4; TRBD1 matches at 7 bases. V was clipped by 6 bases and J by 8 bases; unmatched bases: 6. Per germline, CDR1 MNHEY and CDR2 SVGAGI. The CDR3 consists of 13 residues. DNA of the CDR3: TGTGCCAGCAGGTCGACAGGGAGGGAAAAACTGTTTTTT. As protein: CASRSTGREKLFF.

This clone was detected only a few times. This chain uses TRBV5-5 with TRBJ1-1; D is ambiguous. This CDR3 spans 15 amino acids. Germline loops: CDR1 SGHKS, CDR2 YYEKEE (reference sequence). The V end lost 2 bases, the J end lost 2 bases, and 13 bases lay between the germline ends. The CDR3 DNA follows: TGTGCCAGCAGCTTTATGGAGGGCCAAAACACTGAAGCTTTCTTT. As protein: CASSFMEGQNTEAFF.

This sequence joins TRBV2 and TRBJ2-4; D perhaps matches TRBD1 (6 bases). The CDR3 has 13 amino acids. V was cut by 10 bases and J by 7 bases, with 17 bases left in between. The germline CDR1 and CDR2 sequences are SNHLY and FYNNEI. In nucleotides, the CDR3 is TGTGCCACTAAGGCAGGGACATTGAACATTCAGTACTTC. As protein: CATKAGTLNIQYF.

The chain uses TRBV5-6 and TRBJ2-1; TRBD2 agrees at 8 bases. Trimming cost V 2 bases and J 6 bases; bases outside gene matches: 10. This CDR3 comprises 16 residues. CDR1 SGHDT and CDR2 YYEEEE come from the germline V gene. As DNA, the CDR3 is TGTGCCAGCAGCTTCAGAGCAGCGGGAGACCCCAATGAGCAGTTCTTC. This sequence encodes CASSFRAAGDPNEQFF.

This clone showed up just a few times. The chain links TRBV7-3 to TRBJ2-7; 9 bases agree with TRBD1. CDR3 length: 14 amino acids. The germline gives CDR1 SGHTA, CDR2 FQGTGA. After removal of 4 bases from V and 5 bases from J, the junction contained 6 bases not matched to a gene. Here the CDR3 DNA reads TGTGCCAGCAGCTCCGGGACAGGGAACAACGAGCAGTACTTC. Translation gives CASSSGTGNNEQYF.

V gene TRBV2 combines with J gene TRBJ1-1, with 7 bases that match TRBD1. Per the germline V gene, CDR1 is SNHLY and CDR2 is FYNNEI. Germline trimming cut 6 bases from V and 7 bases from J; bases unmatched to any gene: 5. This CDR3 is built from 12 residues. The CDR3 DNA follows: TGTGCCAGCAGGACCGGGACAGTTGAAGCTTTCTTT. This translates into CASRTGTVEAFF.

The V gene is TRBV7-2, the J gene TRBJ1-1; D is unclear. CDR1 and CDR2 (germline): SGHTA, FQGNSA. Trimming stripped 8 bases from V and 10 bases from J, with 20 bases between. The CDR3 covers 13 residues. CDR3 loop: CASFSLGRSVAFF. In nucleotides, the CDR3 is TGTGCCAGCTTCTCCCTAGGGAGGTCGGTAGCTTTCTTT.

The rearrangement joins TRBV7-2 to TRBJ2-1, with D unresolved. The CDR3 sequence is 15 residues long. Germline V gives CDR1 SGHTA, CDR2 FQGNSA. V was cut by 2 bases and J by 10 bases, with 18 bases left in between. CDR3 nucleotide sequence: TGTGCCAGCAGCTTAAAAGAGACCTTGACTCCGGAGCAGTTCTTC. It translates to CASSLKETLTPEQFF.

The V gene is TRBV10-3, the J gene TRBJ2-7; 8 nucleotides align to TRBD2. This CDR3 region has 13 residues. Germline CDR1 ENHRY, CDR2 SYGVKD. V was clipped by 3 bases and J by 5 bases; unmatched bases: 3. CDR3 nucleotides: TGTGCCATCAGTGAACTAGCGGAGAACGAGCAGTACTTC. It encodes CAISELAENEQYF.